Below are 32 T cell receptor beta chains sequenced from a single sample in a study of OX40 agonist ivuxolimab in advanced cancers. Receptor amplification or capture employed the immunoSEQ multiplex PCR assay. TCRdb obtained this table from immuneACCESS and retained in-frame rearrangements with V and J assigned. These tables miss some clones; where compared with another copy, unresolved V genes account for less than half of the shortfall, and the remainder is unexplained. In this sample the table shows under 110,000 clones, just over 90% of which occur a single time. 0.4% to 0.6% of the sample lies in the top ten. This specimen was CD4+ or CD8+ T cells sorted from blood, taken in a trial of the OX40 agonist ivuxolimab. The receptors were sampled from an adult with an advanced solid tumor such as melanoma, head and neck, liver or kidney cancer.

The CDR3 sequence: CASSQDRPGKIGETQYF. The CDR3 bases are TGTGCCAGCAGCCAAGATCGACCCGGCAAGATAGGGGAGACCCAGTACTTC. V is TRBV14 and J is TRBJ2-5; D is ambiguous. This CDR3 comprises 17 residues. Germline V gene sequence: CDR1 SGHDN, CDR2 FVKESK. The V gene lost 0 bases and the J gene lost 5 bases, with 19 bases spanning the gap.

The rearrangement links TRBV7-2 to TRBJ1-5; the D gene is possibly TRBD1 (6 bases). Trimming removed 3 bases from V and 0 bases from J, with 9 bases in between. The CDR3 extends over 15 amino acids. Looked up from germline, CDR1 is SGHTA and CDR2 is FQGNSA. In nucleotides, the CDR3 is TGTGCCAGCAGCTTCGGACAGTATAGCAATCAGCCCCAGCATTTT. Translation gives CASSFGQYSNQPQHF.

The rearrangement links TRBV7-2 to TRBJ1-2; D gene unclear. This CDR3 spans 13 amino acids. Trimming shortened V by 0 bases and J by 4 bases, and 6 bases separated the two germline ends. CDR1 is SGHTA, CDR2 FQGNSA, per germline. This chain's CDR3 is CASSLALLYGYTF. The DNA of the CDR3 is TGTGCCAGCAGCTTAGCTCTTCTCTATGGCTACACCTTC. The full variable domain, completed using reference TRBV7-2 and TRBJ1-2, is GAGVSQSPSNKVTEKGKDVELRCDPISGHTALYWYRQSLGQGLEFLIYFQGNSAPDKSGLPSDRFSAERTGGSVSTLTIQRTQQEDSAVYLCASSLALLYGYTFGSGTRLTVV.

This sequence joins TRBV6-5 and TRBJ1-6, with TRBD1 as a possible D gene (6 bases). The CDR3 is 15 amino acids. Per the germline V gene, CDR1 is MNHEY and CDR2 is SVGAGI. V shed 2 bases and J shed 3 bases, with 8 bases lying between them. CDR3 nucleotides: TGTGCCAGCAGTTACCAGGGACACTATAATTCACCCCTCCACTTT. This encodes CASSYQGHYNSPLHF.

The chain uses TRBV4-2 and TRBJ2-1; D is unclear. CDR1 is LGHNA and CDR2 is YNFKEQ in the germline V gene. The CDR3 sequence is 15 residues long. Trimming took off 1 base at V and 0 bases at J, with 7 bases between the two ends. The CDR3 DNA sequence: TGTGCCAGCAGCCAAGTTGGCGGCTCCTACAATGAGCAGTTCTTC. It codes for CASSQVGGSYNEQFF.

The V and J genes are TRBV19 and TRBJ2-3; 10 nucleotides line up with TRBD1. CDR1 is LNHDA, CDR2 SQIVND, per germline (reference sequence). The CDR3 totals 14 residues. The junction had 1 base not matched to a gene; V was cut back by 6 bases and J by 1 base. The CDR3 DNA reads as TGTGCCAGTAGAGGACAGGGGGGCACAGATACGCAGTATTTT. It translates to CASRGQGGTDTQYF.

The CDR3 DNA sequence: TGTGCCATCAGTCTAGCGGGGGGGCGGAAAGATACGCAGTATTTT. Amino acids: CAISLAGGRKDTQYF. The V gene is TRBV10-3, the J gene TRBJ2-3; TRBD2 agrees at 12 bases. CDR1 and CDR2 from the germline V gene are ENHRY and SYGVKD. The CDR3 consists of 15 residues. V gave up 5 bases and J gave up 5 bases; unmatched junction bases: 5.

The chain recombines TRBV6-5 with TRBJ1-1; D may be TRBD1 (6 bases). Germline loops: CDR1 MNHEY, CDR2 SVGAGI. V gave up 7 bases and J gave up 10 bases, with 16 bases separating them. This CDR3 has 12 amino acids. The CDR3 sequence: CASNEARGAAFF. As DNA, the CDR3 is TGTGCCAGCAACGAGGCCCGGGGGGCAGCTTTCTTT.

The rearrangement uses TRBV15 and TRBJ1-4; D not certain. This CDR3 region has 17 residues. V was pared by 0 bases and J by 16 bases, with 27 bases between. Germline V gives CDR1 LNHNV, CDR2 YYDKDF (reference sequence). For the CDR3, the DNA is TGTGCCACCAGCAGAGATGGGATGGGATTAGTCCGGACGAGCACGTTTTTT. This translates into CATSRDGMGLVRTSTFF.

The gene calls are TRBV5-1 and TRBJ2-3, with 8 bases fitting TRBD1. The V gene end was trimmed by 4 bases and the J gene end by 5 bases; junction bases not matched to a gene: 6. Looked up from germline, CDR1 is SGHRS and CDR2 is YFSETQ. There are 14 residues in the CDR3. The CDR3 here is CASSRDRGKDTQYF. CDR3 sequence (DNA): TGCGCCAGCAGCCGTGACAGGGGCAAAGATACGCAGTATTTT.

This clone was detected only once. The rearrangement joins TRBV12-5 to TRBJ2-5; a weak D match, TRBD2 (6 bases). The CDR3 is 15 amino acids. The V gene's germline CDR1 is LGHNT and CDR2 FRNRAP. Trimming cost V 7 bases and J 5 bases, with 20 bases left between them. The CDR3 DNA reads TGTGCTAGTGCCCCGGGCGCGGGAAGTAGGGAGACCCAGTACTTC. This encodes CASAPGAGSRETQYF.

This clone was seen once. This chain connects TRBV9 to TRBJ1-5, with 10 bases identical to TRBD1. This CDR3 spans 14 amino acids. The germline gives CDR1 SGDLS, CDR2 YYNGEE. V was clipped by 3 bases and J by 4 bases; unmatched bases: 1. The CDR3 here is CASSEGQGNQPQHF. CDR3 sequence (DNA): TGTGCCAGCAGCGAGGGACAGGGGAATCAGCCCCAGCATTTT.

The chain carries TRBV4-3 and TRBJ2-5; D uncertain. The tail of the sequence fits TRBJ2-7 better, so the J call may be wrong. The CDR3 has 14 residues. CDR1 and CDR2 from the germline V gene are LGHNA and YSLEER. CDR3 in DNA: TGCGCCAGCAGCCAAGAAACAGTGCTCTACGAGCAGTACTTC. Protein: CASSQETVLYEQYF.

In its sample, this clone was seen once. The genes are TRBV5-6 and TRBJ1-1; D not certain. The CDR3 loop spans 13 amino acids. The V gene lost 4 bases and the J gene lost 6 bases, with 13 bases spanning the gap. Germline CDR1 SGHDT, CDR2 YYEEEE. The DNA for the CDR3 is TGTGCCAGCAGCCCGGACGCAGGCTCTGAAGCTTTCTTT. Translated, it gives CASSPDAGSEAFF.

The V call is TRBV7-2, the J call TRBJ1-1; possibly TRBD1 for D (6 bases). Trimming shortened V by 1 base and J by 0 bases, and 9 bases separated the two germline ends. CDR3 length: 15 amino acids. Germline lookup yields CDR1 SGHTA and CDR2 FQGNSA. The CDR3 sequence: CASSLVGQLNTEAFF. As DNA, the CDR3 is TGTGCCAGCAGCTTAGTAGGACAGTTGAACACTGAAGCTTTCTTT.

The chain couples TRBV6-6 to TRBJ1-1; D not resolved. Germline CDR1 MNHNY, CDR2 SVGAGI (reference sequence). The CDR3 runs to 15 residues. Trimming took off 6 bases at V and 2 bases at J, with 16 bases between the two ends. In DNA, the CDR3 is TGTGCCAGCAGGTCAGCGTTAGCCCCAAACACTGAAGCTTTCTTT. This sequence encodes CASRSALAPNTEAFF.

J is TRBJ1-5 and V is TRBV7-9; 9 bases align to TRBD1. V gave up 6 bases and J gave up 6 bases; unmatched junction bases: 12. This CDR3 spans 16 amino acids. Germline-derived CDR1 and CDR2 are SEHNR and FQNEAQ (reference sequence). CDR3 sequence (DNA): TGTGCCAGCAGTCATACAGGGGGCAGTTCCGTTCAGCCCCAGCATTTT. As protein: CASSHTGGSSVQPQHF.

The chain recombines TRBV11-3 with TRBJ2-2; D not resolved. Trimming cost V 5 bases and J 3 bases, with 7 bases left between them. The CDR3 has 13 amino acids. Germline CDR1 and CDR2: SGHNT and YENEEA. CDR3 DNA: TGTGCCAGCAGCGAAATATACACCGGGGAGCTGTTTTTT. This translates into CASSEIYTGELFF.

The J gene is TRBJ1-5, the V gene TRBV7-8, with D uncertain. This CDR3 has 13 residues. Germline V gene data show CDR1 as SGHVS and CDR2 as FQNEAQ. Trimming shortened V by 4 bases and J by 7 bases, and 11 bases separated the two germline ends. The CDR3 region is CASSSVSSQPQHF. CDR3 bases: TGTGCCAGCAGCTCAGTAAGTAGCCAGCCCCAGCATTTT. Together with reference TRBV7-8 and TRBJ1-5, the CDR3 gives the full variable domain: GAGVSQSPRYKVAKRGQDVALRCDPISGHVSLFWYQQALGQGPEFLTYFQNEAQLDKSGLPSDRFFAERPEGSVSTLKIQRTQQEDSAVYLCASSSVSSQPQHFGDGTRLSIL.

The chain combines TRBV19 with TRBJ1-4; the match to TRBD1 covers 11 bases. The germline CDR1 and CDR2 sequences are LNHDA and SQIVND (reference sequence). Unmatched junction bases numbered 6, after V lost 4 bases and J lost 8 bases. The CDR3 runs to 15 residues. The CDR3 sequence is CASSTWTGGLEKLFF. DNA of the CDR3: TGTGCCAGTAGTACCTGGACAGGGGGCCTCGAAAAACTGTTTTTT.

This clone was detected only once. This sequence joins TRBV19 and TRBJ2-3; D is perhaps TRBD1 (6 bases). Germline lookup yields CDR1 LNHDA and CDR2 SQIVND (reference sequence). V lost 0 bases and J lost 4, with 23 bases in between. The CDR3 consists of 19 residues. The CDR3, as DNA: TGTGCCAGTAGTATAGAAGGCCCCGTGGGACACCTCCTTCCAGATACGCAGTATTTT. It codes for CASSIEGPVGHLLPDTQYF.

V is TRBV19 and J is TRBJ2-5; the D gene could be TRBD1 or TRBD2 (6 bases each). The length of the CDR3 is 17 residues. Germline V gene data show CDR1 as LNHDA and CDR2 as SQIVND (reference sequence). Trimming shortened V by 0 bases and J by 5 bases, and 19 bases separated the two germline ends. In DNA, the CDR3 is TGTGCCAGTAGTATAGATCGGGGGCTCGTTCATGCGGAGACCCAGTACTTC. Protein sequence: CASSIDRGLVHAETQYF.

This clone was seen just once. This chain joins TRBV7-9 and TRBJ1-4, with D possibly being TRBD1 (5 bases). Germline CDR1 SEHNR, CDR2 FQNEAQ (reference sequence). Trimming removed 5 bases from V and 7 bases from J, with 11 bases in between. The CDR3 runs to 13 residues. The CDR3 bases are TGTGCCAGCAGCGGCGCGGGGGGTGAAAAACTGTTTTTT. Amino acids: CASSGAGGEKLFF.

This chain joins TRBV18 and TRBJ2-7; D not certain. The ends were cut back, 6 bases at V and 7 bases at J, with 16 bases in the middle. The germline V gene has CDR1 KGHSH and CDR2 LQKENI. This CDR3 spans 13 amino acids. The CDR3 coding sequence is TGTGCCAGCTCCCAAGGCGCCATAAAGGAGCAGTACTTC. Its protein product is CASSQGAIKEQYF.

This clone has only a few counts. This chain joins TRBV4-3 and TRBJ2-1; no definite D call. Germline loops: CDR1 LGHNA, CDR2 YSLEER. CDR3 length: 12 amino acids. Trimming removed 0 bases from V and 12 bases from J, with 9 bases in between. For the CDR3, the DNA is TGCGCCAGCAGCCAAGATGGTGGGCGGCAGTTCTTC. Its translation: CASSQDGGRQFF.

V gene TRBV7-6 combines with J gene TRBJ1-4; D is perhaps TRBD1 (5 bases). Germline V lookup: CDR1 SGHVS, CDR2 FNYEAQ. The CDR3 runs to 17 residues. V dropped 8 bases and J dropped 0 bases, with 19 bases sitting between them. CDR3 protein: CASSPGTPTATNEKLFF. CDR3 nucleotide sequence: TGTGCCAGCTCCCCCGGGACGCCAACTGCAACTAATGAAAAACTGTTTTTT.

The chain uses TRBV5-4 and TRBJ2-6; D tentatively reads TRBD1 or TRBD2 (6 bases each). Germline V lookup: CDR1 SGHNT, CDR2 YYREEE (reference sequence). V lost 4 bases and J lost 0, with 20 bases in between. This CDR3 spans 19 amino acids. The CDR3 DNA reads TGTGCCAGCAGCCCATTGGGGGGCGCGTACCCCTCTGGGGCCAACGTCCTGACTTTC. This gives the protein CASSPLGGAYPSGANVLTF.

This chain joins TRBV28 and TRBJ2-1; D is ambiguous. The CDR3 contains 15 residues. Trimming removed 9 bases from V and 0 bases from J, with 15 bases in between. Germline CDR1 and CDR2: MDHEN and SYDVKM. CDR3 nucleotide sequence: TGTGCCAGTGTACCCTCAATCGGCTCCTACAATGAGCAGTTCTTC. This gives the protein CASVPSIGSYNEQFF.

The CDR3 DNA is TGTGCCAGCAGCTTAGGTAGCGGCGGATACCGAGAGCAGTACTTC. It codes for CASSLGSGGYREQYF. The chain employs TRBV7-2 and TRBJ2-7; weak D call: TRBD2 (6 bases). The CDR3 extends over 15 amino acids. The V and J ends lost 1 base and 7 bases respectively, with 17 bases between them. Germline values: CDR1 SGHTA, CDR2 FQGNSA.

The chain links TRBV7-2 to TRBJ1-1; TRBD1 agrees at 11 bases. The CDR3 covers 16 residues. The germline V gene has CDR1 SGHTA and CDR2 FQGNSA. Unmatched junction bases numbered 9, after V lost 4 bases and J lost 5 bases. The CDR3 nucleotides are TGTGCCAGCAGCTGGCAACCGGGACAGGGGGGGACTGAAGCTTTCTTT. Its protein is CASSWQPGQGGTEAFF.

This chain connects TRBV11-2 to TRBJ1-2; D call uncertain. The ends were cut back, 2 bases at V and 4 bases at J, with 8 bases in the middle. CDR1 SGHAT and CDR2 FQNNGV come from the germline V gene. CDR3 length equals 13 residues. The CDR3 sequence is CASSLLGFYGYTF. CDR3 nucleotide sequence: TGTGCCAGCAGCTTACTGGGGTTCTATGGCTACACCTTC.

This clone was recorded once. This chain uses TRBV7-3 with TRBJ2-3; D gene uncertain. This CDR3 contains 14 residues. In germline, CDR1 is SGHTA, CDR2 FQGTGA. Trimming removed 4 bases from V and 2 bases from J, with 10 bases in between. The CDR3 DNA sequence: TGTGCCAGCAGCTCTCTCACCCCCACAGATACGCAGTATTTT. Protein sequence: CASSSLTPTDTQYF. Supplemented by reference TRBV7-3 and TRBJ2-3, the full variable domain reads GAGVSQTPSNKVTEKGKYVELRCDPISGHTALYWYRQSLGQGPEFLIYFQGTGAADDSGLPNDRFFAVRPEGSVSTLKIQRTERGDSAVYLCASSSLTPTDTQYFGPGTRLTVL.